Each of the 28 T cell receptor beta chains below was sequenced from the same sample in a study of blood T cell repertoires in COVID-19. Produced via immunoSEQ multiplex PCR; TCRdb's table is partial and in-frame only. This sample has about 36,000 clones, with roughly four fifths found just once. Material for sequencing was peripheral blood. The origin of the receptors is a human donor in a cohort sampled during active or convalescent COVID-19. The donor label of this sample is uncertain.

This clone was detected once. The V call is TRBV7-2, the J call TRBJ2-5; 7 nucleotides line up with TRBD1. The CDR3 covers 16 residues. CDR1 is SGHTA and CDR2 is FQGNSA in the germline V gene. With 5 bases clipped from V and 5 bases from J, the junction kept 14 bases outside the gene matches. CDR3 protein: CASSPLPRQGRETQYF. As DNA, the CDR3 is TGTGCCAGCAGCCCCCTCCCTAGACAGGGAAGGGAGACCCAGTACTTC.

This clone was picked up many times. This rearrangement joins TRBV19 to TRBJ1-5; D is unresolved. The germline V and J ends were trimmed by 0 bases and 11 bases, with 8 bases remaining between them. Germline V CDR1 and CDR2: LNHDA, SQIVND (reference sequence). The CDR3 has 12 amino acids. This CDR3 reads CASSIDYGAQHF. CDR3 in DNA: TGTGCCAGTAGTATAGATTACGGGGCCCAGCATTTT.

The V and J genes are TRBV5-1 and TRBJ2-2, with 9 bases lining up with TRBD2. V lost 0 bases to trimming and J lost 5 bases; unmatched junction nucleotides: 5. The CDR3 length is 16 residues. The V gene's germline CDR1 is SGHRS and CDR2 YFSETQ. CDR3 in amino acids: CASSLVAGEGTGELFF. CDR3 DNA sequence: TGCGCCAGCAGCTTGGTAGCGGGAGAAGGTACCGGGGAGCTGTTTTTT. Complete variable domain (other parts from reference TRBV5-1 and TRBJ2-2): KAGVTQTPRYLIKTRGQQVTLSCSPISGHRSVSWYQQTPGQGLQFLFEYFSETQRNKGNFPGRFSGRQFSNSRSEMNVSTLELGDSALYLCASSLVAGEGTGELFFGEGSRLTVL.

This clone occurred once. The chain has TRBV19 and TRBJ1-1; tentative D call: TRBD1 (5 bases). Germline loops: CDR1 LNHDA, CDR2 SQIVND (reference sequence). The CDR3 consists of 16 residues. V was trimmed by 5 bases and J by 2 bases, leaving 18 bases between them. In nucleotides, the CDR3 is TGTGCCAGTAGTCCCGGGGGGGGTCGTGGCAACACTGAAGCTTTCTTT. Translated: CASSPGGGRGNTEAFF.

The CDR3 sequence is CASSAGAEGGKLFF. The CDR3 region has the DNA TGTGCCAGCAGCGCGGGGGCGGAGGGTGGAAAACTGTTTTTT. The chain recombines TRBV7-9 with TRBJ1-4; tentative D call: TRBD1 (6 bases). Per the germline V gene, CDR1 is SEHNR and CDR2 is FQNEAQ (reference sequence). The V gene lost 5 bases and the J gene lost 10 bases, with 17 bases spanning the gap. This CDR3 region has 14 residues.

This clone was counted once. This rearrangement joins TRBV24-1 to TRBJ2-7; 10 nucleotides match TRBD1. The J segment lost 5 bases and the V segment lost 4 bases, leaving 10 bases of the junction unmatched. The CDR3 has 16 amino acids. The germline CDR1 and CDR2 sequences are KGHDR and SFDVKD. For the CDR3, the DNA is TGTGCCACCAGTGACCCCGGACAGGGGGGGGGAAACGAGCAGTACTTC. Protein sequence: CATSDPGQGGGNEQYF.

The J gene is TRBJ2-3, the V gene TRBV5-1; TRBD2 matches at 7 bases. Trimming cost V 2 bases and J 2 bases; bases outside gene matches: 11. Germline values: CDR1 SGHRS, CDR2 YFSETQ. This CDR3 has 17 amino acids. The CDR3 DNA follows: TGCGCCAGCAGCTTTATCAGCTCTAGCGGCCCCACAGATACGCAGTATTTT. It is translated as CASSFISSSGPTDTQYF.

This clone has just one count. The rearrangement joins TRBV6-6 to TRBJ2-3; 7 bases are shared with TRBD2. Germline V lookup: CDR1 MNHNY, CDR2 SVGAGI (reference sequence). V trimming: 6 bases; J trimming: 5 bases; junction bases outside the gene matches: 14. The CDR3 length is 16 residues. The CDR3 here is CASSSGTGGSQDTQYF. The CDR3, as DNA: TGTGCCAGCAGCTCCGGGACTGGCGGGAGTCAAGATACGCAGTATTTT.

The count of this clone is one. The V call is TRBV7-8, the J call TRBJ1-6; D uncertain. The CDR3 sequence is 14 residues long. Trimming left V 5 bases short and J 8 bases short, with 13 bases between. Germline CDR1 SGHVS, CDR2 FQNEAQ. For the CDR3, the DNA is TGTGCCAGCAGCCCGGCCACGAGGGATTCACCCCTCCACTTT. Its protein product is CASSPATRDSPLHF.

The chain joins TRBV10-1 to TRBJ1-4; possibly TRBD1 for D (5 bases). Trimming shortened V by 2 bases and J by 4 bases, and 11 bases separated the two germline ends. Germline assignment: CDR1 WNHNN and CDR2 SYGVQD (reference sequence). This CDR3 spans 15 amino acids. CDR3 sequence: CASSEETAYNEKLFF. Here the CDR3 DNA reads TGCGCCAGCAGTGAGGAGACAGCTTATAATGAAAAACTGTTTTTT.

The genes are TRBV11-3 and TRBJ2-2; D remains unclear. This CDR3 contains 11 residues. Trimming took off 7 bases at V and 3 bases at J, with 3 bases between the two ends. Germline CDR1 reads SGHNT; CDR2 reads YENEEA. CDR3 region: CASTYTGELFF. CDR3 DNA sequence: TGTGCCAGCACTTACACCGGGGAGCTGTTTTTT. Based on the CDR3 plus reference TRBV11-3 and TRBJ2-2, the full variable domain is EAGVVQSPRYKIIEKKQPVAFWCNPISGHNTLYWYLQNLGQGPELLIRYENEEAVDDSQLPKDRFSAERLKGVDSTLKIQPAELGDSAVYLCASTYTGELFFGEGSRLTVL.

This clone was seen a single time. The chain carries TRBV30 and TRBJ2-5; 7 bases align to TRBD1. The length of the CDR3 is 14 residues. V was pared by 4 bases and J by 5 bases, with 10 bases of the junction left unmatched. Germline V gene data show CDR1 as GTSNPN and CDR2 as SVGIG (reference sequence). Written as DNA, the CDR3 is TGTGCCTGGAACTTGGACAGGCTAGTCGAGACCCAGTACTTC. Protein: CAWNLDRLVETQYF.

Only one count was recorded for this clone. Other DNA sequences in this specimen translate into the identical CDR3. The chain has TRBV11-3 and TRBJ2-7; D is unresolved. In germline, CDR1 is SGHNT, CDR2 YENEEA. The CDR3 consists of 11 residues. V lost 5 bases and J lost 4, with 6 bases in between. The CDR3 sequence is CASSHSYEQYF. The CDR3 DNA follows: TGTGCCAGCAGCCATAGTTACGAGCAGTACTTC. Based on the CDR3 plus reference TRBV11-3 and TRBJ2-7, the full variable domain is EAGVVQSPRYKIIEKKQPVAFWCNPISGHNTLYWYLQNLGQGPELLIRYENEEAVDDSQLPKDRFSAERLKGVDSTLKIQPAELGDSAVYLCASSHSYEQYFGPGTRLTVT.

The rearrangement links TRBV6-5 to TRBJ1-5; D gene uncertain. Trimming shortened V by 0 bases and J by 4 bases, and 13 bases separated the two germline ends. The length of the CDR3 is 16 residues. Looked up from germline, CDR1 is MNHEY and CDR2 is SVGAGI. The DNA of the CDR3 is TGTGCCAGCAGTTACTCAAAGCTATTAATGAATCAGCCCCAGCATTTT. Its protein product is CASSYSKLLMNQPQHF.

V gene TRBV15 combines with J gene TRBJ1-1, with D possibly TRBD1 on 6 matching bases. The CDR3 contains 16 residues. Trimming stripped 1 base from V and 4 bases from J, with 16 bases between. Germline V gene sequence: CDR1 LNHNV, CDR2 YYDKDF (reference sequence). CDR3 sequence (DNA): TGTGCCACCAGCAGAGCACAGGGTGGTATGGGCACTGAAGCTTTCTTT. Residues: CATSRAQGGMGTEAFF.

The rearrangement links TRBV19 to TRBJ1-5, with D hard to call. The germline V gene has CDR1 LNHDA and CDR2 SQIVND (reference sequence). Trimming removed 7 bases at V and 2 bases at J, with 24 bases between. CDR3 length: 18 residues. CDR3 in amino acids: CASTKSTIVGVGNQPQHF. The CDR3 DNA sequence: TGTGCCAGTACTAAATCGACTATCGTTGGCGTGGGCAATCAGCCCCAGCATTTT.

To note about this clone: Other nucleotide sequences from this sample produce the same CDR3. The CDR3 protein is CASSLRGSSYNEQFF. DNA of the CDR3: TGTGCCAGCAGCTTACGCGGGAGCTCCTACAATGAGCAGTTCTTC. The chain combines TRBV7-9 with TRBJ2-1; 7 bases are shared with TRBD2. The germline CDR1 and CDR2 sequences are SEHNR and FQNEAQ (reference sequence). This CDR3 is built from 15 residues. Trimming removed 2 bases from V and 0 bases from J; junction bases left unmatched: 1.

J is TRBJ1-1 and V is TRBV19, with D perhaps TRBD1 (6 bases). V dropped 9 bases and J dropped 6 bases, with 17 bases sitting between them. The CDR3 runs to 13 residues. The germline gives CDR1 LNHDA, CDR2 SQIVND (reference sequence). The CDR3: CASLPYRVPEAFF. Written as DNA, the CDR3 is TGTGCCAGCCTCCCCTACAGGGTGCCTGAAGCTTTCTTT.

The chain combines TRBV5-5 with TRBJ2-3; D is unresolved. The CDR3 length is 14 residues. Trimming left V 5 bases short and J 0 bases short, with 10 bases between. Germline V CDR1 and CDR2: SGHKS, YYEKEE (reference sequence). CDR3 sequence: CASRVAHSTDTQYF. The CDR3 bases are TGTGCCAGCAGGGTAGCCCATAGCACAGATACGCAGTATTTT.

This sequence joins TRBV11-2 and TRBJ2-1; TRBD2 agrees at 7 bases. Per the germline V gene, CDR1 is SGHAT and CDR2 is FQNNGV. This CDR3 comprises 15 residues. Trimming cost V 5 bases and J 5 bases; bases outside gene matches: 9. The CDR3 DNA sequence: TGTGCCAGCAGCCCGTTAGGGACTACCAACAATGAGCAGTTCTTC. Translating it yields CASSPLGTTNNEQFF.

The CDR3 loop reads CASRPLAGGQYF. CDR3 sequence (DNA): TGTGCCAGCAGGCCACTAGCGGGAGGGCAGTACTTC. The chain uses TRBV6-5 and TRBJ2-7; 12 bases are shared with TRBD2. Germline loops: CDR1 MNHEY, CDR2 SVGAGI. J was trimmed by 9 bases and V by 6 bases; bases with no gene match: 3. The CDR3 extends over 12 amino acids.

This rearrangement joins TRBV9 to TRBJ1-1; 7 bases map to TRBD1. This CDR3 region has 15 residues. Germline lookup yields CDR1 SGDLS and CDR2 YYNGEE. The junction had 11 bases not matched to a gene; V was cut back by 3 bases and J by 6 bases. For the CDR3, the DNA is TGTGCCAGCAGCGCCTCGGACAGGACGGGGCCTGAAGCTTTCTTT. Its protein is CASSASDRTGPEAFF.

The genes are TRBV27 and TRBJ2-3; 8 bases are a match to TRBD1. Losses at the gene ends were 6 bases for V and 5 bases for J; bases not matched to a gene: 13. Germline CDR1 MNHEY, CDR2 SMNVEV (reference sequence). The CDR3 runs 16 residues. CDR3 DNA: TGTGCCAGCAGCTTACCCGGACAGGGAGTAATAGATACGCAGTATTTT. Translated: CASSLPGQGVIDTQYF.

V and J are TRBV30 and TRBJ2-5, with D maybe TRBD1 (5 bases). This CDR3 spans 14 amino acids. The germline V and J ends were trimmed by 3 bases and 1 base, with 12 bases remaining between them. Germline CDR1 GTSNPN, CDR2 SVGIG (reference sequence). CDR3 sequence: CAWSVGHGQETQYF. The CDR3 region has the DNA TGTGCCTGGAGCGTCGGACATGGCCAAGAGACCCAGTACTTC.

CDR3 nucleotide sequence: TGTGCCAGCAGTGCCTACACTGAAGCTTTCTTT. This encodes CASSAYTEAFF. The rearrangement joins TRBV2 to TRBJ1-1; D remains unclear. V lost 4 bases and J lost 3, with 3 bases in between. Germline CDR1 SNHLY, CDR2 FYNNEI. This CDR3 is 11 amino acids long.

This sequence joins TRBV6-5 and TRBJ2-5; TRBD2 is a possible D gene (6 bases). CDR1 and CDR2 from the germline V gene are MNHEY and SVGAGI. V was shortened by 0 bases and J by 5 bases, with 10 bases between the two germline ends. This CDR3 is 14 amino acids long. This chain's CDR3 is CASSYSSGRETQYF. DNA for the CDR3: TGTGCCAGCAGTTACTCGAGTGGGAGGGAGACCCAGTACTTC.

This chain joins TRBV6-5 and TRBJ2-7, with D tentatively TRBD2 (5 bases). Germline CDR1 is MNHEY and CDR2 is SVGAGI. This CDR3 has 12 amino acids. V dropped 4 bases and J dropped 2 bases, with 6 bases sitting between them. CDR3 nucleotide sequence: TGTGCCAGCAGTTCGGGGACCTACGAGCAGTACTTC. Translated: CASSSGTYEQYF.

The rearrangement links TRBV10-3 to TRBJ1-2; 11 bases align to TRBD1. The junction had 4 bases not matched to a gene; V was cut back by 5 bases and J by 8 bases. The CDR3 is made up of 13 amino acids. Germline V gene data show CDR1 as ENHRY and CDR2 as SYGVKD. CDR3 sequence reads: CAISPGTGGGYTF. The CDR3 DNA reads as TGTGCCATCAGTCCCGGGACAGGGGGGGGCTACACCTTC.